The rows below give T cell receptor beta chains drawn from one sample of a study of T cell repertoires in cytomegalovirus infection. MiXCR, run by TCRdb on the reads, gives a single entry per CDR3 protein. Counted here are 700,000 to 900,000 distinct CDR3 sequences, almost 30% occurring once; the ten biggest clones make up 13%. Their target antigens are unknown. The sequencing used cultured CD8+ T cells from PBMCs, collected from culture after CMV antigen stimulation. Receptors originate from a human donor in good health (CMV status not recorded). Some clones in this sample may be carry-over from other donors' samples. The CDR3 runs from the conserved cysteine through the conserved F or W. The order of the fields is J gene, V gene, D gene, clone size, CDR3 DNA, CDR3 protein. A D gene is named only where the DNA matches it firmly. Expanded clones get a size class; other rows say once, few or many, or leave the size out.

TRBJ2-1 TRBV7-6 TRBD2 many TGTGCCAGCAGCCCTCGTCGGAGCGGGGGTGGTGATGAGCAGTTCTTC CASSPRRSGGGDEQFF
TRBJ2-1 TRBV7-9 TRBD1 few TGTGCCAGCAGCCCCCGCCAGGGGGCGAGTAGGAATGAGCAGTTCTTC CASSPRQGASRNEQFF
TRBJ1-1 TRBV2 . once TGTGCCAGCAGTGATGGAAGGGGGAAAGCTTTCTTT CASSDGRGKAFF
TRBJ2-5 TRBV10-3 . . TGTGCCATCAGTGAGTCAGAAGTCAGGGAAAACCAAGAGACCCAGTACTTC CAISESEVRENQETQYF
TRBJ2-7 TRBV20-1 TRBD2 . TGCAGTGCTAGAGATAGGACTAGCGGATCCTACGAGCAGTACTTC CSARDRTSGSYEQYF
TRBJ1-2 TRBV12-3/TRBV12-4 . few TGTGCCAGCGGAGGAACCGGGAAAACCCGATGGGGCTATGGCTACACCTTC CASGGTGKTRWGYGYTF
TRBJ1-1 TRBV6-1 . . TGTGCCAGCAGTCCGTGGCCCGTCAGTACGAACACTGAAGCTTTCTTT CASSPWPVSTNTEAFF
TRBJ2-5 TRBV7-9 . many TGTGCCACACCGGGCCCTGGGGAAGAGACCCAGTACTTC CATPGPGEETQYF
TRBJ2-1 TRBV3-1 . . TGTGCCAGCAGCGGGGCAGGGTCCAATGAGCAGTTCTTC CASSGAGSNEQFF
TRBJ2-3 TRBV6-6 . . TGTGCCAGCGGGCCGGGTGAAGATACGCAGTATTTT CASGPGEDTQYF
TRBJ2-3 TRBV7-3 . few TGTGCCAGCAGCTTAAGCCCAGACACAGATACGCAGTATTTT CASSLSPDTDTQYF
TRBJ2-7 TRBV5-4 . few TGTGCCAGCAGCTTGGGGGGGGAAATTACCTACGAGCAGTACTTC CASSLGGEITYEQYF
TRBJ2-5 TRBV7-9 . . TGTGCCAGCAGCTCCACCAGTCGTCCAGTAGAGACCCAGTACTTC CASSSTSRPVETQYF
TRBJ1-5 TRBV7-9 . . TGTGCCAGCAGCTTAGGAAGTAGGCCCAAAAAGTTT CASSLGSRPKKF
TRBJ1-1 TRBV19 . . TGTGCCAGTAGTATATACGAGGGGACTGAAGCTTTCTTT CASSIYEGTEAFF